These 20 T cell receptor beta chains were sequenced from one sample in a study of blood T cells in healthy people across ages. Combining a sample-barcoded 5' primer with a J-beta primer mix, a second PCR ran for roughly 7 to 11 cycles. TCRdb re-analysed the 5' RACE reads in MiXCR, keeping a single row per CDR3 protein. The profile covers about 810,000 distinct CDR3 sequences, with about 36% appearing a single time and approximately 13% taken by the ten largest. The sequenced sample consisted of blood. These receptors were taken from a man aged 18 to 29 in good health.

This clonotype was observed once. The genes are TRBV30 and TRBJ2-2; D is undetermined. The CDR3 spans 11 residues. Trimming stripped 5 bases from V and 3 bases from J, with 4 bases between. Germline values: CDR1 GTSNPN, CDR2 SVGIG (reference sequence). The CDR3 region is CAWQYTGELFF. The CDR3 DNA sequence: TGTGCCTGGCAGTACACCGGGGAGCTGTTTTTT.

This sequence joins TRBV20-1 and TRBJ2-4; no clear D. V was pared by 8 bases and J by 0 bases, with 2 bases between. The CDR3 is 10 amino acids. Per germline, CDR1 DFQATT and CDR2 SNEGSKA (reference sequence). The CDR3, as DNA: TGCAGTATAGCCAAAAACATTCAGTACTTC. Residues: CSIAKNIQYF.

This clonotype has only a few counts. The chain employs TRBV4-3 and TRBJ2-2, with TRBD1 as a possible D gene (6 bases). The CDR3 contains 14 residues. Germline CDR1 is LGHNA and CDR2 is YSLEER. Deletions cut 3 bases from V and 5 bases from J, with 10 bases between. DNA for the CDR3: TGCGCCAGCAGCCAGATTCAGGGGACCGGGGAGCTGTTTTTT. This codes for CASSQIQGTGELFF.

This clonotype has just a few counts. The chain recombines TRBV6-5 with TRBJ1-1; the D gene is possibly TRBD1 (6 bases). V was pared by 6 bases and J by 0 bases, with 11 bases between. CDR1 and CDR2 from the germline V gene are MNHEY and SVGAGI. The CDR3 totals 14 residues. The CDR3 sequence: CASRQGQVNTEAFF. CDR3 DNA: TGTGCCAGCAGGCAGGGACAAGTGAACACTGAAGCTTTCTTT.

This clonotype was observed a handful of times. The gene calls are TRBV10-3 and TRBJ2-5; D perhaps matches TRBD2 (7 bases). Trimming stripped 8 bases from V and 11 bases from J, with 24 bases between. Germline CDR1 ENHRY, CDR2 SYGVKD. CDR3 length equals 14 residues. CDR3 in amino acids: CAIGRDTAGNEQYF. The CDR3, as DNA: TGTGCCATCGGGAGGGACACCGCGGGAAATGAGCAGTACTTC.

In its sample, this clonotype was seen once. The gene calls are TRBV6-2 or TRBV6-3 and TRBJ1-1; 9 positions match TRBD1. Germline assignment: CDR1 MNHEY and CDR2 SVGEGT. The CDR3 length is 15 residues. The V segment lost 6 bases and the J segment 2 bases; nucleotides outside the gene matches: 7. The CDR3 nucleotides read TGTGCCAGCAGGGCCACGGACAGGGGTAACACTGAAGCTTTCTTT. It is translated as CASRATDRGNTEAFF.

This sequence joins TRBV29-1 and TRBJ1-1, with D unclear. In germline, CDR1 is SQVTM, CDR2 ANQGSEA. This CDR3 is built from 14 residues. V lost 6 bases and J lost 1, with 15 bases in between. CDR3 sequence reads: CSVAQQHTNTEAFF. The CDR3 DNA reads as TGCAGCGTGGCACAACAGCACACGAACACTGAAGCTTTCTTT.

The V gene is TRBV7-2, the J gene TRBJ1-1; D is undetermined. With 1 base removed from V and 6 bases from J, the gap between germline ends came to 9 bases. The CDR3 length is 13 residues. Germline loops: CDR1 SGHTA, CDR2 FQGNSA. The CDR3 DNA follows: TGTGCCAGCAGCTTAGGGTCATTTTCTGAAGCTTTCTTT. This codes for CASSLGSFSEAFF.

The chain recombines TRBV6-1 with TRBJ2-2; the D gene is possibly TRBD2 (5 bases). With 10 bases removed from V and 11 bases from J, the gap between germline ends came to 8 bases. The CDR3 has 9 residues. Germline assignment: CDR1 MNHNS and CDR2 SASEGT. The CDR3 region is CANTGELFF. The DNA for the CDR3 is TGTGCCAACACGGGAGAGCTGTTTTTT.

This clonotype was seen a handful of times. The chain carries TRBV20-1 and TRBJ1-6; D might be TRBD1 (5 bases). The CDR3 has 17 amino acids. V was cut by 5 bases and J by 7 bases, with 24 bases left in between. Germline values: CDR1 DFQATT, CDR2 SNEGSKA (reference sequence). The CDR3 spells CSAGSGGRVSRNSPLHF. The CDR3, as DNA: TGCAGTGCTGGGTCCGGGGGAAGGGTCTCAAGGAATTCACCCCTCCACTTT.

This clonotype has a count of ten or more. CDR3 loop: CASTQGSGESSYEQYF. The CDR3 DNA reads as TGTGCCAGCACCCAGGGTTCGGGGGAAAGCTCCTACGAGCAGTACTTC. The chain joins TRBV12-3 or TRBV12-4 to TRBJ2-7, with a tentative D call TRBD2 (6 bases). The V gene lost 7 bases and the J gene lost 0 bases, with 19 bases spanning the gap. The CDR3 contains 16 residues.

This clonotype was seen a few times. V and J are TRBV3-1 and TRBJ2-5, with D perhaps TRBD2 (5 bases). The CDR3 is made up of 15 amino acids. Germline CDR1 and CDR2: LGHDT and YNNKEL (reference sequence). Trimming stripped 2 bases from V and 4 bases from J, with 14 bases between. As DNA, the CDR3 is TGTGCCAGCAGCCAATTAGCGCCCCGGAGAGAGACCCAGTACTTC. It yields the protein CASSQLAPRRETQYF.

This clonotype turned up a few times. The CDR3 DNA follows: TGCGCCAGCTCGACGGGGGCAAGGGAAAAACTGTTTTTT. It is translated as CASSTGAREKLFF. The genes are TRBV4-1 and TRBJ1-4, with D maybe TRBD1 (6 bases). The CDR3 sequence is 13 residues long. Germline CDR1 MGHRA, CDR2 YSYEKL. V was pared by 8 bases and J by 8 bases, with 15 bases between.

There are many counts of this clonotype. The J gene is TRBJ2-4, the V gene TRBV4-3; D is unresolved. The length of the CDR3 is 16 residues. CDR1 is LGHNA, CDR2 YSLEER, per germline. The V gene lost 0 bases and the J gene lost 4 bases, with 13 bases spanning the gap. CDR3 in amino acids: CASSQDVRVEKNIQYF. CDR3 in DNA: TGCGCCAGCAGCCAAGATGTCCGGGTAGAGAAAAACATTCAGTACTTC.

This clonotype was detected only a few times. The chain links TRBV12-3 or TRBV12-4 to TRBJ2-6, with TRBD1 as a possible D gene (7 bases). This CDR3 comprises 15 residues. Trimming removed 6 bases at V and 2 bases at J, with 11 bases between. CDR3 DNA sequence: TGTGCCAGCAGCCGCGGGACAGCTGGGGCCAACGTCCTGACTTTC. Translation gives CASSRGTAGANVLTF.

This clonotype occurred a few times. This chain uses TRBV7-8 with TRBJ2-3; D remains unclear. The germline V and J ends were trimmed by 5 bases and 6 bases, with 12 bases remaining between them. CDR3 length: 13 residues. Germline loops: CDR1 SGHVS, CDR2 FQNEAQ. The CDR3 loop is CASSPSISDTQYF. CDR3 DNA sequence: TGTGCCAGCAGCCCATCGATATCGGATACGCAGTATTTT.

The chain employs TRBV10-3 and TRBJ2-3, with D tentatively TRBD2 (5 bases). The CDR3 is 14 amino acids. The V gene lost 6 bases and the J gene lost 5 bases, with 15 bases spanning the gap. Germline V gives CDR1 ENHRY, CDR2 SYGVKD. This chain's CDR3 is CAISGKGKVDTQYF. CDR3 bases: TGTGCCATCAGCGGGAAGGGCAAGGTAGATACGCAGTATTTT.

The DNA for the CDR3 is TGCAGTGCGGGGGACAGGGAGGTTCAGCCCCAGCATTTT. Translated, it gives CSAGDREVQPQHF. This rearrangement joins TRBV20-1 to TRBJ1-5; 9 positions agree with TRBD1. The V and J ends lost 6 bases and 6 bases, in that order; junction bases with no gene match: 6. CDR3 length: 13 residues. Germline V gene data show CDR1 as DFQATT and CDR2 as SNEGSKA (reference sequence).

The CDR3 is CASSVWADQETQYF. CDR3 nucleotides: TGTGCCAGCAGTGTTTGGGCCGACCAAGAGACCCAGTACTTC. The rearrangement uses TRBV28 and TRBJ2-5; D call uncertain. Trimming pared 5 bases from V and 0 bases from J, leaving 10 bases between. Germline values: CDR1 MDHEN, CDR2 SYDVKM. The CDR3 contains 14 residues.

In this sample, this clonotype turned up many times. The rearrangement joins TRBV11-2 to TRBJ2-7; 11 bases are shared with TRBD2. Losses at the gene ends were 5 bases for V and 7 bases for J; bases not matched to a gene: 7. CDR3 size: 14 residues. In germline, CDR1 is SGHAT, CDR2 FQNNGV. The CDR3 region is CASSKTSGVGEQYF. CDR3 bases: TGTGCCAGCAGCAAGACTAGCGGGGTAGGTGAGCAGTACTTC.